The clone carrying this TCR beta chain was detected many times. Antigen: not known. The entry originates in a study of response to subunit inactivated influenza vaccine. Whole-study findings and limits: It was suggested by the authors that few new T cells are recruited by each seasonal influenza vaccination.

Trimming stripped 0 bases from V and 0 bases from J, with 7 bases between. This CDR3 contains 14 residues. CDR1 and CDR2 from the germline V gene are DFQATT and SNEGSKA (reference sequence). TCRdb reprocessed the RT-PCR reads via MiXCR and lists one record per CDR3 protein. Among 550,000 to 800,000 distinct CDR3 sequences, approximately 14% were seen once, and the ten largest hold around 6.5%. This rearrangement joins TRBV20-1 to TRBJ2-3; no firm D call. This TCR was sampled from a man between 50 and 59 years old who received an inactivated influenza vaccine. Sequences were derived from PBMCs from blood, sampled approximately 15 days before vaccination. The chain's CDR3 is CSARDPLSTDTQYF. CDR3 nucleotide sequence: TGCAGTGCTAGAGATCCTCTGAGCACAGATACGCAGTATTTT.